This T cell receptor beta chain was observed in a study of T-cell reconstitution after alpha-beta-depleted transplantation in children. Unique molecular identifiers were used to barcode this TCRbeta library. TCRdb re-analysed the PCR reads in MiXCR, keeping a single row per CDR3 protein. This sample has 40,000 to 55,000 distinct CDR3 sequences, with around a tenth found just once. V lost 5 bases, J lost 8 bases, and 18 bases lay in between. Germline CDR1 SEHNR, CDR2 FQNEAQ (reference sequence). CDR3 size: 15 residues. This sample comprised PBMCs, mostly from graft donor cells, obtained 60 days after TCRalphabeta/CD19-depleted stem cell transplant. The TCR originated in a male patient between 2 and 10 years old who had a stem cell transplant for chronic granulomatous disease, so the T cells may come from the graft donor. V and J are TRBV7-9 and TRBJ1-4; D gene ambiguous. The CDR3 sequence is CASSPNWQGGEKLFF. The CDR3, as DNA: TGTGCCAGCAGCCCAAATTGGCAAGGTGGAGAAAAACTGTTTTTT.